This T cell receptor (beta chain) was obtained from a study of cytomegalovirus exposure and HLA in healthy donors. This PCR relied on a set of 60 Vbeta primers and 13 Jbeta primers. Assay used: immunoSEQ multiplex PCR; TCRdb lists only in-frame clones, some missing. In the table there are about 100,000 clones, roughly three fifths of which are singletons. The study's findings and limits: TCR beta chain V- and J-gene trimming was linked, in a later analysis, to a missense variant in DCLRE1C.

CDR1 MGHDK and CDR2 SYGVNS come from the germline V gene. The CDR3 runs to 10 residues. This clone has more than one count but fewer than ten. No antigen is known for it. Germline is not matched at one junction end, which may reflect a read error. The receptor's source is a man under 40 in good health and CMV-seropositive. The chain uses TRBV25-1 and TRBJ2-3; TRBD2 matches at 13 bases. The specimen sequenced was PBMCs. The CDR3 bases are TGTGCCACCACGACTAGCGGGGGGATATTT. Its translation is CATTTSGGIF.